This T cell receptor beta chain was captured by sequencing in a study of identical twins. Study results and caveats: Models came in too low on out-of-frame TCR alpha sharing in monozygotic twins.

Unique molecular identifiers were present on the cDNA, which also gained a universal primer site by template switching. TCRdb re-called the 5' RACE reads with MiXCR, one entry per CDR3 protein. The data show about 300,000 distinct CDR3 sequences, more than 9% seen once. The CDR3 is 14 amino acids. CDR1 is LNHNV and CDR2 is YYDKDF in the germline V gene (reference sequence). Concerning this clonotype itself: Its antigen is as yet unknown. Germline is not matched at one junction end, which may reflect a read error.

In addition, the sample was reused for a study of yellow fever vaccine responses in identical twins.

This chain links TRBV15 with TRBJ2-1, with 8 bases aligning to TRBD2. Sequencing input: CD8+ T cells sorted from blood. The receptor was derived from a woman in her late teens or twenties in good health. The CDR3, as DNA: TGTGCCACCAGACGGGAGGGGAGCTACAATGAGCACTTCTTC. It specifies CATRREGSYNEHFF.